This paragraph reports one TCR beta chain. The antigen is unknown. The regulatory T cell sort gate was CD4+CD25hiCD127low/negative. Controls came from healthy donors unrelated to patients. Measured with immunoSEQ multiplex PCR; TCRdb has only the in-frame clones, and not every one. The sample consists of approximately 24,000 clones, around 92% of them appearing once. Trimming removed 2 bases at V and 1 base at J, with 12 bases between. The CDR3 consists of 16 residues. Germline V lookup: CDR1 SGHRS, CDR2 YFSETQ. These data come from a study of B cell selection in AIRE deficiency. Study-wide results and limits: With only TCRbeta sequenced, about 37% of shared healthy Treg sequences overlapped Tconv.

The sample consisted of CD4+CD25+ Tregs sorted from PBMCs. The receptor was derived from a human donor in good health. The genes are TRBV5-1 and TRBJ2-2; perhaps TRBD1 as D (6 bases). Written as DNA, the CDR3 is TGCGCCAGCAGCTTAGGACAGTCCCAGAACACCGGGGAGCTGTTTTTT. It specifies CASSLGQSQNTGELFF.